Listed below are T cell receptor beta chains from one sample, sequenced in a study of blood T cell repertoires in COVID-19. Profiling relied on immunoSEQ multiplex PCR, and the TCRdb table lists in-frame clones only, not all of them. The data hold hundreds of thousands of clones, with 85% observed a single time. Sample: PBMCs or T cells enriched from blood (not recorded which). Every receptor here comes from a woman in her forties or fifties who had recovered from COVID-19. The CDR3 runs from the conserved cysteine through the conserved F or W. Each record gives: D gene, clone size, V gene, J gene, CDR3 DNA, CDR3 protein. D genes are given only for firm matches. Part of the rows lack a size; the others show once, few, many or a class for expanded clones.

D: TRBD2
size: once
V: TRBV9
J: TRBJ2-1
DNA: TGTGCCAGCAGTGGGGGGCTAGCGGGTTCCTACAATGAGCAGTTCTTC
CDR3: CASSGGLAGSYNEQFF

D: NA
size: NA
V: TRBV7-2
J: TRBJ1-5
DNA: TGTGCCAGCAGCCAACAAATGTATCAGCCCCAGCATTTT
CDR3: CASSQQMYQPQHF

D: NA
size: NA
V: TRBV30
J: TRBJ2-5
DNA: TGTGCCTGGAGCCCGGGACTTCAAGAGACCCAGTACTTC
CDR3: CAWSPGLQETQYF

D: TRBD2
size: few
V: TRBV4-2
J: TRBJ2-2
DNA: TGTGCCAGCAGCCAAGAACCAGCGGGAGGACCCGGGGAGCTGTTTTTT
CDR3: CASSQEPAGGPGELFF

D: TRBD2
size: NA
V: TRBV6-2/TRBV6-3
J: TRBJ2-2
DNA: TGTGCCAGCAACCCGCGACTAGCGGGGGGGGAAACGAACACCGGGGAGCTGTTTTTT
CDR3: CASNPRLAGGETNTGELFF

D: NA
size: NA
V: TRBV21-1
J: TRBJ2-7
DNA: TGTGCCAGCAGCTCCGGACAAGTCTACGAGCAGTACTTC
CDR3: CASSSGQVYEQYF

D: NA
size: NA
V: TRBV6-5
J: TRBJ1-2
DNA: TGTGCCAGCAGCGCCGGGTACGCCTATGGCTACACCTTC
CDR3: CASSAGYAYGYTF

D: NA
size: NA
V: TRBV19
J: TRBJ1-5
DNA: TGTGCCAGTAGTTTTTCGCGGGGGGGTGGACAGCCCCAGCATTTT
CDR3: CASSFSRGGGQPQHF

D: NA
size: once
V: TRBV18
J: TRBJ1-1
DNA: TGTGCCAGCTTCTCGGCCCTCGGGGGAGGCACTGAAGCTTTCTTT
CDR3: CASFSALGGGTEAFF

D: NA
size: NA
V: TRBV12-5
J: TRBJ2-2
DNA: TGTGCTAGTGGGGGCAACACCGGGGAGCTGTTTTTT
CDR3: CASGGNTGELFF

D: TRBD1
size: NA
V: TRBV3-1/TRBV3-2
J: TRBJ2-7
DNA: TGTGCCAGCAGCCTCACCGGGACAGGAAGGTTCGAGCAGTACTTC
CDR3: CASSLTGTGRFEQYF

D: NA
size: NA
V: TRBV3-1/TRBV3-2
J: TRBJ1-2
DNA: TGTGCCAGCAGCCAAGGGGTGGGCCCCTATGGCTACACCTTC
CDR3: CASSQGVGPYGYTF

D: NA
size: NA
V: TRBV6-5
J: TRBJ1-2
DNA: TGTGCCAGCACCAAAGACGGGAGGGGCTATGGCTACACCTTC
CDR3: CASTKDGRGYGYTF

D: NA
size: NA
V: TRBV19
J: TRBJ2-5
DNA: TGTGCCAGTAAAGGAGGCCGTTGGAGCCAAGAGACCCAGTACTTC
CDR3: CASKGGRWSQETQYF

D: NA
size: NA
V: TRBV12-5
J: TRBJ1-2
DNA: TGTGCTAGTGGTTTGTACTGGGGGCAGGGTGGTTTAAATGGCTACACCTTC
CDR3: CASGLYWGQGGLNGYTF

D: NA
size: once
V: TRBV28
J: TRBJ2-6
DNA: TGTGCCAGCAGCCCTTTCCGGGCCAACGTCCTGACTTTC
CDR3: CASSPFRANVLTF

D: NA
size: once
V: TRBV18
J: TRBJ1-1
DNA: TGTGCCAGCTCACCAGGGCAAGGAGGGGAAGCTTTCTTT
CDR3: CASSPGQGGEAFF

D: TRBD1
size: NA
V: TRBV5-4
J: TRBJ2-7
DNA: TGTGCCAGCAGCTTTGGGGACAGGGTCTACGAGCAGTACTTC
CDR3: CASSFGDRVYEQYF

D: NA
size: NA
V: TRBV21-1
J: TRBJ2-5
DNA: TGTGCCAGCAGCATATCTAGATGGGCCCAGTACTTC
CDR3: CASSISRWAQYF

D: TRBD1
size: NA
V: TRBV2
J: TRBJ2-7
DNA: TGTGCCAGCAGCTGGACAGGTGACTCCGAGCAGTACTTC
CDR3: CASSWTGDSEQYF

D: NA
size: NA
V: TRBV29-1
J: TRBJ2-1
DNA: TGCAGCGTTGAAGGTCCTGGGAGCTCCTACAATGAGCAGTTCTTC
CDR3: CSVEGPGSSYNEQFF

D: NA
size: once
V: TRBV19
J: TRBJ2-7
DNA: TGTGCCAGTAGTATACGGATTTGGGCCCACGAGCAGTACTTC
CDR3: CASSIRIWAHEQYF

D: NA
size: NA
V: TRBV12-5
J: TRBJ2-1
DNA: TGTGCTAGTGGACATCAGGTTTACAATGAGCAGTTCTTC
CDR3: CASGHQVYNEQFF

D: NA
size: NA
V: TRBV28
J: TRBJ1-6
DNA: TGTGCCAGCAGCCTTGGAGGTTCGGATTCACCCCTCCACTTT
CDR3: CASSLGGSDSPLHF

D: NA
size: NA
V: TRBV29-1
J: TRBJ1-2
DNA: TGCAGCGTTGAACAGATTAACCCCTATGGCTACACCTTC
CDR3: CSVEQINPYGYTF

D: TRBD1
size: NA
V: TRBV7-9
J: TRBJ2-6
DNA: TGTGCCAGCAGCTTTGGGACAGGGTATTCTGGGGCCAACGTCCTGACTTTC
CDR3: CASSFGTGYSGANVLTF

D: NA
size: NA
V: TRBV11-1
J: TRBJ1-1
DNA: TGTGCCAGCAGCTTATCTCAGGGCCGGGCTGAAGCTTTCTTT
CDR3: CASSLSQGRAEAFF

D: TRBD2
size: NA
V: TRBV12-5
J: TRBJ2-3
DNA: TGTGCTAGTGGTTTGATAGCGGGGGGCACAGATACGCAGTATTTT
CDR3: CASGLIAGGTDTQYF

D: NA
size: NA
V: TRBV15
J: TRBJ2-3
DNA: TGTGCCACCAGCAGACATGCGGCGCACTTGGGCACAGATACGCAGTATTTT
CDR3: CATSRHAAHLGTDTQYF

D: TRBD1
size: once
V: TRBV4-3
J: TRBJ1-6
DNA: TGCGCCAGCAGCCCCCGGGACAGGGATAATTCACCCCTCCACTTT
CDR3: CASSPRDRDNSPLHF

D: NA
size: NA
V: TRBV29-1
J: TRBJ1-1
DNA: TGCAGCGTTGATTTGACTAAGGCTTTCTTT
CDR3: CSVDLTKAFF

D: NA
size: NA
V: TRBV5-6
J: TRBJ1-6
DNA: TGTGCCAGCGGAATGAGCAGAGGACTATTCAATTCACCCCTCCACTTT
CDR3: CASGMSRGLFNSPLHF

D: TRBD1
size: NA
V: TRBV18
J: TRBJ1-4
DNA: TGTGCCAGCTCATGGACCGGGACAGATAATGAAAAACTGTTTTTT
CDR3: CASSWTGTDNEKLFF

D: NA
size: once
V: TRBV10-3
J: TRBJ1-5
DNA: TGTGCCATCAGTGGACACGGCAATCAGCCCCAGCATTTT
CDR3: CAISGHGNQPQHF

D: NA
size: NA
V: TRBV15
J: TRBJ1-5
DNA: TGTGCCACCAGCAGCTCAGGACTCAGCCCCAATCAGCCCCAGCATTTT
CDR3: CATSSSGLSPNQPQHF

D: NA
size: NA
V: TRBV19
J: TRBJ1-6
DNA: TGTGCCAGTAGTAAGACATTAGATTCACCCCTCCACTTT
CDR3: CASSKTLDSPLHF

D: NA
size: NA
V: TRBV10-3
J: TRBJ2-3
DNA: TGTGCCATCAGTGTAGCCGGGACAACTAGCACAGATACGCAGTATTTT
CDR3: CAISVAGTTSTDTQYF

D: NA
size: NA
V: TRBV7-3
J: TRBJ1-2
DNA: TGTGCCAGCAGCTCAATGGGCAGGAACTATGGCTACACCTTC
CDR3: CASSSMGRNYGYTF

D: TRBD1
size: NA
V: TRBV5-1
J: TRBJ1-4
DNA: TGCGCCAGCAGCTTCCAGGGGGCGGTAGCTAATGAAAAACTGTTTTTT
CDR3: CASSFQGAVANEKLFF

D: TRBD1
size: NA
V: TRBV5-1
J: TRBJ1-3
DNA: TGCGCCAGCAGCTTGGAGGCTACAGGGGGCTCTGGAAACACCATATATTTT
CDR3: CASSLEATGGSGNTIYF

D: NA
size: NA
V: TRBV28
J: TRBJ1-2
DNA: TGTGCCAGCAGGTTGACAGGACAGATATCGAGTGGCTACACCTTC
CDR3: CASRLTGQISSGYTF